In its sample, the clone carrying this T cell receptor (beta chain) was seen many times. This specimen belongs to a study of regulatory T cells in long-lasting Graves disease. Construction of the TCR beta libraries employed iRepertoire HTBI primers in conjunction with Arm-PCR of CDR3 regions. Via MiXCR, TCRdb re-called the multiplex PCR reads, giving one row per CDR3 protein. The sample consists of some 470,000 distinct CDR3 sequences, approximately 21% of them appearing once. Time point indicated: persistent/refractory GD, antithyroid drugs over 5 years with positive TRAb. PBMC-derived RNA was used for the TCR library. The CDR3 sequence is 13 residues long. The V end lost 7 bases, the J end lost 2 bases, and 11 bases lay between the germline ends. In germline, CDR1 is SNHLY, CDR2 FYNNEI.

The source of this sequence is a female donor with Graves disease. Sequencing was performed on peripheral blood mononuclear cells (PBMCs), taken when the disease was refractory, from a patient treated with antithyroid drugs. This sequence joins TRBV2 and TRBJ2-5; possibly TRBD1 for D (6 bases). DNA of the CDR3: TGTGCCAGCACTAGGGACACACAAGAGACCCAGTACTTC. Translation gives CASTRDTQETQYF.